This TCR beta chain was captured in a study of OX40 agonist ivuxolimab in advanced cancers. The study's findings and limits: Some nonresponders also had low normalized T-cell clonal expansion. Clones of CD4+ and CD8+ blood T cells grew by week 6 at doses of 0.1 to 3.0 mg/kg.

To note about this clone: Its antigen is not identified.

Germline loops: CDR1 MNHEY, CDR2 SMNVEV (reference sequence). Trimming left V 5 bases short and J 2 bases short, with 15 bases between. The CDR3 is 15 residues long. Patients were ineligible given autoimmune disease history or systemic immunosuppression. Peripheral blood came from all dose cohorts at three timepoints. Sequencing used immunoSEQ multiplex PCR; TCRdb keeps in-frame clones, though not all of them. The repertoire holds 70,000 to 85,000 clones, with roughly 84% as singletons. This material consisted of CD4+ or CD8+ T cells sorted from blood, taken in a trial of the OX40 agonist ivuxolimab. V and J are TRBV27 and TRBJ1-2; weak D call: TRBD1 (6 bases). The receptor was isolated from an adult with an advanced solid tumor such as melanoma, head and neck, liver or kidney cancer. The CDR3 protein is CASSDRSLSNYGYTF. The CDR3 DNA sequence: TGTGCCAGCAGTGACAGGAGCCTATCCAACTATGGCTACACCTTC.